Listed here are 17 T cell receptor beta chains from one sample, sequenced in a study of T cell repertoires in cytomegalovirus infection. One entry per CDR3 protein results from TCRdb running MiXCR on the reads. This table holds 560,000 or so distinct CDR3 sequences, 15% to 20% found once. Specimen: CD8+ T cells from PBMCs. The receptors stem from a human donor in good health (CMV status not recorded). Some clones in this sample may be carry-over from other donors' samples.

Only a few counts were recorded for this clonotype. The chain is built from TRBV20-1 and TRBJ1-6; 7 nucleotides line up with TRBD1. The J segment lost 13 bases and the V segment lost 1 base, leaving 10 bases of the junction unmatched. The V gene's germline CDR1 is DFQATT and CDR2 SNEGSKA (reference sequence). The CDR3 sequence is 14 residues long. CDR3: CSARAEPTGSPLHF. CDR3 nucleotides: TGCAGTGCTAGAGCTGAGCCGACAGGGTCTCCCCTCCACTTT.

In this sample, this clonotype turned up a few times. A read error may account for a junction end that differs from germline. The rearrangement joins TRBV27 to TRBJ1-4, with 8 bases lining up with TRBD1. The germline V gene has CDR1 MNHEY and CDR2 SMNVEV (reference sequence). There are 15 residues in the CDR3. In DNA form, the CDR3 reads TGTGCCAGCAGATTATTGGACAGGGTCGGCGAAAAACTGTTTTTT. This gives the protein CASRLLDRVGEKLFF.

This clonotype has at least ten counts. The chain couples TRBV27 to TRBJ1-6; 8 bases are a match to TRBD1. Trimming took 5 bases from V and 4 from J; bases not matched to a gene: 7. Germline V lookup: CDR1 MNHEY, CDR2 SMNVEV (reference sequence). The CDR3 consists of 16 residues. The CDR3 sequence is CASSTRTGSYNSPLHF. The CDR3 DNA sequence: TGTGCCAGCAGTACCCGGACAGGGTCGTATAATTCACCCCTCCACTTT.

This clonotype has a count of ten or more. The rearrangement joins TRBV7-9 to TRBJ2-7; D gene unclear. Trimming took 0 bases from V and 0 from J, leaving 9 bases between them. The CDR3 length is 15 residues. Germline V gene data show CDR1 as SEHNR and CDR2 as FQNEAQ (reference sequence). CDR3 sequence: CASSLAPGSSYEQYF. In nucleotides, the CDR3 is TGTGCCAGCAGCTTAGCTCCGGGTAGCTCCTACGAGCAGTACTTC.

In this sample, this clonotype turned up many times. The genes are TRBV27 and TRBJ1-1; D not certain. CDR1 is MNHEY, CDR2 SMNVEV, per germline (reference sequence). The CDR3 totals 13 residues. V was clipped by 3 bases and J by 2 bases, with 7 bases between them. The CDR3 sequence is CASSFIVNTEAFF. The CDR3 bases are TGTGCCAGCAGTTTCATCGTTAACACTGAAGCTTTCTTT.

The chain employs TRBV5-6 and TRBJ2-7; D unresolved. Germline V gene lookup returns CDR1 SGHDT and CDR2 YYEEEE. Trimming left V 2 bases short and J 3 bases short, with 12 bases between. The CDR3 is made up of 14 amino acids. CDR3 DNA: TGTGCCAGCAGCTTAGGCTCCTCGGACTACGAGCAGTACTTC. Its translation is CASSLGSSDYEQYF.

This clonotype was counted at least ten times. The rearrangement joins TRBV5-4 to TRBJ1-1; D may be TRBD1 (5 bases). This CDR3 is built from 17 residues. Trimming left V 0 bases short and J 1 base short, with 16 bases between. Looked up from germline, CDR1 is SGHNT and CDR2 is YYREEE (reference sequence). The CDR3 DNA reads as TGTGCCAGCAGCTTGGATGGGGGAAAGTTGGGGAACACTGAAGCTTTCTTT. It encodes CASSLDGGKLGNTEAFF.

V usage is TRBV11-2 and J usage is TRBJ2-1; tentative D call: TRBD2 (6 bases). In germline, CDR1 is SGHAT, CDR2 FQNNGV. The ends were cut back, 0 bases at V and 1 base at J, with 10 bases in the middle. This CDR3 contains 16 residues. CDR3 residues: CASSLDLSGSYNEQFF. Here the CDR3 DNA reads TGTGCCAGCAGCTTAGATCTTAGCGGTTCCTACAATGAGCAGTTCTTC.

This clonotype was counted ten times or more. A read error may produce the germline difference seen at one junction end. The chain is built from TRBV14 and TRBJ1-1; D is ambiguous. Germline V CDR1 and CDR2: SGHDN, FVKESK. This CDR3 is 13 amino acids long. CDR3 residues: CASSQGRGTEAFF. In DNA form, the CDR3 reads TGTGCCAGCAGTCAAGGGAGAGGCACTGAAGCTTTCTTT.

This clonotype was seen at least ten times. The chain is built from TRBV7-9 and TRBJ2-1, with D tentatively TRBD2 (6 bases). V was pared by 1 base and J by 2 bases, with 12 bases between. CDR1 is SEHNR, CDR2 FQNEAQ, per germline (reference sequence). The CDR3 contains 16 residues. CDR3 bases: TGTGCCAGCAGCTTAGAACGGGAGCCGGCCTACAATGAGCAGTTCTTC. Protein sequence: CASSLEREPAYNEQFF.

V gene TRBV29-1 combines with J gene TRBJ1-2; D ambiguous. V lost 5 bases, J lost 3 bases, and 13 bases lay in between. This CDR3 has 13 amino acids. Germline CDR1 and CDR2: SQVTM and ANQGSEA. The CDR3 coding sequence is TGCAGCGTTCACCCGACCGACGACTATGGCTACACCTTC. Encoded protein: CSVHPTDDYGYTF.

This clonotype was counted between two and nine times. The V call is TRBV15, the J call TRBJ1-1, with 12 positions matching TRBD1. V shed 5 bases, J shed 4 bases, and the junction held 5 bases outside the gene matches. CDR1 is LNHNV and CDR2 is YYDKDF in the germline V gene (reference sequence). The length of the CDR3 is 15 residues. The CDR3 nucleotides read TGTGCCACCAGCGGGGACAGGGGGCATACCACTGAAGCTTTCTTT. Translating gives CATSGDRGHTTEAFF. The full variable domain, completed using reference TRBV15 and TRBJ1-1, is DAMVIQNPRYQVTQFGKPVTLSCSQTLNHNVMYWYQQKSSQAPKLLFHYYDKDFNNEADTPDNFQSRRPNTSFCFLDIRSPGLGDTAMYLCATSGDRGHTTEAFFGQGTRLTVV.

The chain joins TRBV6-5 to TRBJ2-7; the D gene could be TRBD1 or TRBD2 (5 bases each). Trimming took 2 bases from V and 5 from J, leaving 10 bases between them. The length of the CDR3 is 13 residues. CDR1 is MNHEY, CDR2 SVGAGI, per germline. The CDR3 sequence is CASSYGGWDEQYF. The CDR3 bases are TGTGCCAGCAGTTACGGGGGTTGGGACGAGCAGTACTTC.

In its sample, this clonotype was seen many times. The chain carries TRBV25-1 and TRBJ1-2; 7 bases match TRBD1. Germline CDR1 is MGHDK and CDR2 is SYGVNS. CDR3 size: 16 residues. J was trimmed by 5 bases and V by 4 bases; bases with no gene match: 13. CDR3 amino acids: CASSGFRDSQGYGYTF. In nucleotides, the CDR3 is TGTGCCAGCAGTGGCTTCCGGGACAGCCAAGGGTATGGCTACACCTTC.

This clonotype occurred many times. The chain has TRBV27 and TRBJ2-3; possibly TRBD2 for D (6 bases). Trimming took off 2 bases at V and 7 bases at J, with 16 bases between the two ends. The CDR3 is 15 residues long. Germline V gives CDR1 MNHEY, CDR2 SMNVEV (reference sequence). CDR3: CASSLRELAPHTQYF. Here the CDR3 DNA reads TGTGCCAGCAGTTTACGGGAACTAGCTCCCCATACGCAGTATTTT.

V is TRBV5-4 and J is TRBJ1-1; D is uncertain. With 0 bases removed from V and 4 bases from J, the gap between germline ends came to 16 bases. The length of the CDR3 is 16 residues. The germline gives CDR1 SGHNT, CDR2 YYREEE (reference sequence). The DNA of the CDR3 is TGTGCCAGCAGCTTGGCCACTTGGGGAAAGCCCACTGAAGCTTTCTTT. As protein: CASSLATWGKPTEAFF.

A note on this clonotype: This clone may be a read error of a much larger clone one base away. Lacking the conserved final phenylalanine or tryptophan, this CDR3 likely reflects a read error. The chain has TRBV2 and TRBJ2-1; weak D call: TRBD1 (6 bases). This CDR3 comprises 13 residues. The germline V gene encodes CDR1 SNHLY and CDR2 FYNNEI. The V and J ends lost 2 bases and 8 bases respectively, with 10 bases between them. CDR3 sequence reads: CASSETGYHEQFL. DNA of the CDR3: TGTGCCAGCAGTGAAACAGGGTATCATGAGCAGTTCTTA.